What follows are 12 T cell receptor beta chains derived from one specimen sequenced in a study of OX40 agonist ivuxolimab in advanced cancers. Some clones are missing from TCRdb's copy, which holds only in-frame ones; the method was immunoSEQ multiplex PCR. The table lists about 77,000 clones, over 75% of them singletons. Sequenced here: CD4+ or CD8+ T cells sorted from blood, sampled in a trial of the OX40 agonist ivuxolimab. The receptors here all came from an adult with an advanced solid tumor such as melanoma, head and neck, liver or kidney cancer.

The chain couples TRBV5-4 to TRBJ1-1; TRBD1 is a possible D gene (6 bases). CDR3 length equals 13 residues. Germline V gives CDR1 SGHNT, CDR2 YYREEE (reference sequence). Trimming stripped 4 bases from V and 8 bases from J, with 15 bases between. The CDR3 is CASSQGSASEAFF. The CDR3 region has the DNA TGTGCCAGCAGCCAGGGGTCGGCTAGCGAAGCTTTCTTT.

The rearrangement links TRBV5-6 to TRBJ1-6; a weak D match, TRBD1 (6 bases). The V gene lost 6 bases and the J gene lost 4 bases, with 14 bases spanning the gap. The CDR3 runs to 15 residues. CDR1 and CDR2 (germline): SGHDT, YYEEEE. CDR3 sequence reads: CASTLNRAYNSPLHF. CDR3 DNA: TGTGCCAGCACCCTGAACAGGGCATATAATTCACCCCTCCACTTT.

This chain links TRBV6-5 with TRBJ1-4; 8 nucleotides align to TRBD1. Germline V lookup: CDR1 MNHEY, CDR2 SVGAGI. The CDR3 length is 16 residues. With V trimmed by 3 bases and J by 7 bases, 10 bases remained unmatched. CDR3 DNA sequence: TGTGCCAGCAGTTATTCATTGACAGGGGCAGGTGAAAAACTGTTTTTT. This encodes CASSYSLTGAGEKLFF.

The chain uses TRBV27 and TRBJ1-5; D remains unclear. The CDR3 is 16 amino acids. Trimming shortened V by 1 base and J by 0 bases, and 10 bases separated the two germline ends. In germline, CDR1 is MNHEY, CDR2 SMNVEV (reference sequence). The DNA for the CDR3 is TGTGCCAGCAGTTTATTCGGACTCTATAGCAATCAGCCCCAGCATTTT. The encoded protein is CASSLFGLYSNQPQHF.

The chain carries TRBV6-5 and TRBJ2-7, with a weak D call TRBD1 (6 bases). CDR1 is MNHEY, CDR2 SVGAGI, per germline. CDR3 length: 13 residues. V was cut by 6 bases and J by 0 bases, with 9 bases left in between. CDR3 sequence (DNA): TGTGCCAGCAGCATACAGGGCTCCTACGAGCAGTACTTC. This sequence encodes CASSIQGSYEQYF.

The chain has TRBV4-1 and TRBJ1-2; D call uncertain. CDR1 MGHRA and CDR2 YSYEKL come from the germline V gene. The CDR3 has 13 residues. V lost 1 base and J 5 bases, leaving 8 bases between the germline ends. The CDR3 here is CASSQGRGYGYTF. Written as DNA, the CDR3 is TGCGCCAGCAGCCAAGGCCGAGGTTATGGCTACACCTTC.

In this sample, this clone turned up a few times. The genes are TRBV7-3 and TRBJ1-5, with D possibly TRBD1 on 5 matching bases. Trimming took 3 bases from V and 7 from J, leaving 10 bases between them. Germline V lookup: CDR1 SGHTA, CDR2 FQGTGA. This CDR3 is 13 amino acids long. CDR3 DNA: TGTGCCAGCAGCTTGGGAGGGGACCAGCCCCAGCATTTT. Translated, it gives CASSLGGDQPQHF.

This clone has a single count. The chain employs TRBV10-2 and TRBJ2-7, with 9 nucleotides matching TRBD2. The CDR3 loop spans 14 amino acids. The J segment lost 2 bases and the V segment lost 5 bases, leaving 4 bases of the junction unmatched. The germline CDR1 and CDR2 sequences are WSHSY and SAAADI. The CDR3 loop is CASSLAGETYEQYF. CDR3 in DNA: TGCGCCAGCAGTTTAGCGGGGGAGACCTACGAGCAGTACTTC.

This clone was detected only once. V usage is TRBV5-5 and J usage is TRBJ2-2; D remains ambiguous. From germline, CDR1 is SGHKS and CDR2 YYEKEE (reference sequence). Trimming cost V 5 bases and J 2 bases, with 16 bases left between them. CDR3 length: 16 amino acids. DNA of the CDR3: TGTGCCAGCAGTTACCCCGGCCGGTTAAACACCGGGGAGCTGTTTTTT. Translation gives CASSYPGRLNTGELFF.

The chain is built from TRBV5-4 and TRBJ1-2; D is unresolved. The CDR3 contains 12 residues. Looked up from germline, CDR1 is SGHNT and CDR2 is YYREEE (reference sequence). Trimming stripped 0 bases from V and 8 bases from J, with 8 bases between. The CDR3 region is CASSLGGEGYTF. The CDR3 DNA sequence: TGTGCCAGCAGCTTGGGCGGGGAAGGCTACACCTTC. Based on the CDR3 plus reference TRBV5-4 and TRBJ1-2, the full variable domain is ETGVTQSPTHLIKTRGQQVTLRCSSQSGHNTVSWYQQALGQGPQFIFQYYREEENGRGNFPPRFSGLQFPNYSSELNVNALELDDSALYLCASSLGGEGYTFGSGTRLTVV.

The gene calls are TRBV6-4 and TRBJ1-1; D possibly corresponds to TRBD1 (5 bases). From germline, CDR1 is MRHNA and CDR2 SNTAGT. With 3 bases removed from V and 6 bases from J, the gap between germline ends came to 11 bases. CDR3 size: 13 residues. The CDR3 region is CASSDRLGAEAFF. Written as DNA, the CDR3 is TGTGCCAGCAGTGATCGACTGGGGGCTGAAGCTTTCTTT.

V gene TRBV28 combines with J gene TRBJ2-1; 7 nucleotides match TRBD2. V trimming: 2 bases; J trimming: 4 bases; junction bases outside the gene matches: 5. Germline V gene sequence: CDR1 MDHEN, CDR2 SYDVKM. The CDR3 extends over 15 amino acids. CDR3 sequence (DNA): TGTGCCAGCAGTTTAACGGGACTACGATACAATGAGCAGTTCTTC. It yields the protein CASSLTGLRYNEQFF.